The subject of this entry is one TCR beta chain. The record originates from a study of blood T cell repertoires in COVID-19. Study as a whole: The United States, Italy and Spain provided the acute and convalescent COVID-19 samples. T cells, B-cell-depleted T cells, or PBMCs supplied cDNA or gDNA.

Germline loops: CDR1 SGHRS, CDR2 YFSETQ. The CDR3 runs 15 residues. V shed 4 bases and J 6 bases; nucleotides not matched to a gene: 3. In the authors' workflow: The assay estimated nucleated cells by amplifying reference gene primers. TCRdb's copy holds only in-frame clones and misses some; the assay was immunoSEQ multiplex PCR. V, J and clone size reflect that table, while D and trimming were determined from the DNA. The data contain approximately 56,000 clones, under 90% of them singletons. The V and J genes are TRBV5-1 and TRBJ2-1; 14 bases align to TRBD2. The specimen was peripheral blood. The source of this sequence is an elderly man with active or convalescent COVID-19. CDR3 bases: TGCGCCAGCAGCGGGACTAGCGGGGGCGGCAATGAGCAGTTCTTC. Protein product: CASSGTSGGGNEQFF.